This T cell receptor beta chain was obtained from a study of blood T cell repertoires in COVID-19. Study at large: The United States, Italy and Spain provided the acute and convalescent COVID-19 samples.

Authors' methods: Nucleated cell number was recorded as an estimate derived from reference gene primer amplification. The data were produced by immunoSEQ multiplex PCR, yet TCRdb's version contains in-frame clones alone and is incomplete. V, J and clone size were drawn from that table, and D and trimming were deduced from the DNA. This table holds 50,000 to 75,000 clones, about 75% found once. The CDR3 contains 16 residues. Germline V gene data show CDR1 as SGHTA and CDR2 as FQGNSA. V shed 4 bases and J 7 bases; nucleotides not matched to a gene: 12. This clone turned up a few times. Input material: peripheral blood. The TCR sequence derives from a woman of 80 years or more with acute or convalescent COVID-19. V usage is TRBV7-2 and J usage is TRBJ2-1, with 8 bases lining up with TRBD1. The chain's CDR3 is CASSSGWQGAWNEQFF. The CDR3 DNA sequence: TGTGCCAGCAGCTCTGGGTGGCAGGGGGCTTGGAATGAGCAGTTCTTC.